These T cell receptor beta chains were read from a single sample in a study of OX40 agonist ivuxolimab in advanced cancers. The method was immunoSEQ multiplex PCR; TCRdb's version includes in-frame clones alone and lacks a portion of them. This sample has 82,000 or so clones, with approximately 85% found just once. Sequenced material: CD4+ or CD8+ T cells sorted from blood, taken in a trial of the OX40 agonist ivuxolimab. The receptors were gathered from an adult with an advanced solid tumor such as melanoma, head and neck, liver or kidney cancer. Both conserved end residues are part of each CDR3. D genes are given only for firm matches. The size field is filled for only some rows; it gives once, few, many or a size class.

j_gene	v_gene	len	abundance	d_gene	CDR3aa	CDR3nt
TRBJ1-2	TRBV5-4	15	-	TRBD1	CASSSGQGPNYGYTF	TGTGCCAGCAGCTCGGGACAGGGACCCAACTATGGCTACACCTTC
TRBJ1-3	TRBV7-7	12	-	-	CASSPGGNTIYF	TGTGCCAGCAGCCCTGGGGGAAACACCATATATTTT
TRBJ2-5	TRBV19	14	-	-	CASSIGGAQETQYF	TGTGCCAGTAGTATCGGTGGAGCGCAAGAGACCCAGTACTTC
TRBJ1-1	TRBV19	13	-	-	CAGSDRRNTEAFF	TGTGCCGGATCGGACAGAAGGAACACTGAAGCTTTCTTT
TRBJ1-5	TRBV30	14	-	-	CAWSLRDTNQPQHF	TGTGCCTGGAGCCTTCGGGACACTAATCAGCCCCAGCATTTT
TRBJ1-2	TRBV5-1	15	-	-	CASRSEAGRTYGYTF	TGCGCCAGCAGATCAGAGGCAGGGCGTACCTATGGCTACACCTTC
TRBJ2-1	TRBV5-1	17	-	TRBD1	CASSFGGTGRSYNEQFF	TGCGCCAGCAGCTTTGGGGGGACAGGGCGTTCCTACAATGAGCAGTTCTTC
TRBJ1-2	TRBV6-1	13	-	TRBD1	CASRTGQIYGYTF	TGTGCCAGCAGAACGGGACAGATCTATGGCTACACCTTC
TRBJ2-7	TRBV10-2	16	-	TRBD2	CASSGLAGDTSYEQYF	TGCGCCAGCAGTGGACTAGCGGGGGACACCTCCTACGAGCAGTACTTC
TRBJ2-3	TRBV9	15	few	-	CASSVYPGDTDTQYF	TGTGCCAGCAGCGTATACCCAGGAGACACAGATACGCAGTATTTT